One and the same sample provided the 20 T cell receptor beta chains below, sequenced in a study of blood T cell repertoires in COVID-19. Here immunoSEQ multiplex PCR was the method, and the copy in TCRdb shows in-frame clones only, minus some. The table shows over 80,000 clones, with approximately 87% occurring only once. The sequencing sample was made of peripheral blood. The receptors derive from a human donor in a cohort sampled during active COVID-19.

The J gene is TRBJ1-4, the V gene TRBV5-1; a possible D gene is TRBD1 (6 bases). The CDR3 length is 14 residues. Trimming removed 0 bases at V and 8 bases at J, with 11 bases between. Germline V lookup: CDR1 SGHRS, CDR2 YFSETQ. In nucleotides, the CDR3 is TGCGCCAGCAGCTTGGAACAGGGTGGCGAAAAACTGTTTTTT. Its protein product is CASSLEQGGEKLFF.

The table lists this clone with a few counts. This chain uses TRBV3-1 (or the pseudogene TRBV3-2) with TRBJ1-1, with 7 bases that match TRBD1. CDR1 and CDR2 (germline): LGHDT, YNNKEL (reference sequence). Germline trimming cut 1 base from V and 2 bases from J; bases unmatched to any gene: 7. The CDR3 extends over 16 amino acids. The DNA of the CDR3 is TGTGCCAGCAGCCAAGGACAGGGTTTCCTCAACACTGAAGCTTTCTTT. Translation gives CASSQGQGFLNTEAFF.

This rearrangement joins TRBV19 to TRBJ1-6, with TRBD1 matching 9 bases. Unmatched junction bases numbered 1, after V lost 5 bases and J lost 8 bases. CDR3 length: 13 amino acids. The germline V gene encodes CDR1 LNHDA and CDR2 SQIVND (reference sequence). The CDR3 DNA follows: TGTGCCAGTAGTGGGACAGGGTATTCACCCCTCCACTTT. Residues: CASSGTGYSPLHF. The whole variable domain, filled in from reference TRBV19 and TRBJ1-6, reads DGGITQSPKYLFRKEGQNVTLSCEQNLNHDAMYWYRQDPGQGLRLIYYSQIVNDFQKGDIAEGYSVSREKKESFPLTVTSAQKNPTAFYLCASSGTGYSPLHFGNGTRLTVT.

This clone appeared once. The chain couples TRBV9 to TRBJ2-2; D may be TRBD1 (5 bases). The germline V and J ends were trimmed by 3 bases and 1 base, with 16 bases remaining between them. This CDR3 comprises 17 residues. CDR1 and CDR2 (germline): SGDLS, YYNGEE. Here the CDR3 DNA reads TGTGCCAGCAGCGGGGGCGCTGAGCTTAGGAACACCGGGGAGCTGTTTTTT. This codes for CASSGGAELRNTGELFF.

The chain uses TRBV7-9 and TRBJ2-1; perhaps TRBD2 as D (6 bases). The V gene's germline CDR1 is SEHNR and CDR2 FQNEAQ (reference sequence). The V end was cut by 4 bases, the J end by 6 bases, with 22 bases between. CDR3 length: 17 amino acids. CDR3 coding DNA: TGTGCCAGCAGCTACGCCACACTGACGGGAGAAGGCAATGAGCAGTTCTTC. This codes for CASSYATLTGEGNEQFF.

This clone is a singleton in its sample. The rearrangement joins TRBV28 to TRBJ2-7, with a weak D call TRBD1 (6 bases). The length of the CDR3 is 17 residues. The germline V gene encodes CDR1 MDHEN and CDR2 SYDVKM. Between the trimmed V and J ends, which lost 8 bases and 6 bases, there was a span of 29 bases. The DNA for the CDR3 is TGTGCCAGCTTATCTGACGTGGAACAGGGAGTCCTCGGCGAGCAGTACTTC. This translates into CASLSDVEQGVLGEQYF.

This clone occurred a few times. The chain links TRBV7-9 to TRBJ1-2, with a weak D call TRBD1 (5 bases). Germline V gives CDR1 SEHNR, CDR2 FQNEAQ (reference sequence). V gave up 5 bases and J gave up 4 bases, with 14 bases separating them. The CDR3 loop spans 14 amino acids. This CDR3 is CASSVGGEGYGYTF. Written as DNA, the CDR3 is TGTGCCAGCAGCGTTGGGGGGGAAGGCTATGGCTACACCTTC.

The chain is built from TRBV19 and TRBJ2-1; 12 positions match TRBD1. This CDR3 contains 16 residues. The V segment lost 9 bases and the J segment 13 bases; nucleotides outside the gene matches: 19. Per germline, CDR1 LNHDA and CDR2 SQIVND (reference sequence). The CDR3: CASQPGGTGGRQGQFF. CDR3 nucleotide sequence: TGTGCCAGCCAACCTGGCGGGACAGGGGGCAGGCAGGGTCAGTTCTTC.

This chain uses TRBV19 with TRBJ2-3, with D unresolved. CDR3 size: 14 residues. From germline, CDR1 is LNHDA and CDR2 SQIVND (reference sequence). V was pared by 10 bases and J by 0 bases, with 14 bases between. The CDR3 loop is CATYNGFSTDTQYF. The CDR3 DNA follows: TGTGCCACCTATAACGGGTTTAGCACAGATACGCAGTATTTT.

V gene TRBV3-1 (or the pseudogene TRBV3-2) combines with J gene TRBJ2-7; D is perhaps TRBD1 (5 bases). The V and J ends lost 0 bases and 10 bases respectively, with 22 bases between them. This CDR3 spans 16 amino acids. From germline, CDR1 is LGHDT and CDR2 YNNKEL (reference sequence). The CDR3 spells CASSQDWAQGNGPQYF. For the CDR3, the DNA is TGTGCCAGCAGCCAAGATTGGGCCCAGGGAAACGGGCCCCAGTACTTC.

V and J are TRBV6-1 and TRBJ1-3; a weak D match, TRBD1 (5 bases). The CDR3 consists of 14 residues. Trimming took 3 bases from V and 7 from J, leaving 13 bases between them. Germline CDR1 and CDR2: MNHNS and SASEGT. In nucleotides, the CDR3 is TGTGCCAGCAGTGATAGGGGATTTGCGAACACCATATATTTT. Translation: CASSDRGFANTIYF.

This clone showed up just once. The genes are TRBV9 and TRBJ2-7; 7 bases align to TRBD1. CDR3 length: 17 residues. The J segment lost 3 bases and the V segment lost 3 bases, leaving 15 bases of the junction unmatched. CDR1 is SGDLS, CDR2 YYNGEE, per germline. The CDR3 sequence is CASSESRDRYEIYEQYF. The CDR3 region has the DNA TGTGCCAGCAGCGAAAGCCGGGACAGATATGAAATCTACGAGCAGTACTTC.

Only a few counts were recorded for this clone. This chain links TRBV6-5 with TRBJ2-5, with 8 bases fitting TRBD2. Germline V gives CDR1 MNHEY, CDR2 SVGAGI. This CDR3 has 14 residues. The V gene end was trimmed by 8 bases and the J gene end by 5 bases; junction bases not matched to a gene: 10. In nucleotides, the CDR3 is TGTGCCAGCGTCGGAGCGGGAGTAGGTGAGACCCAGTACTTC. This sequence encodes CASVGAGVGETQYF.

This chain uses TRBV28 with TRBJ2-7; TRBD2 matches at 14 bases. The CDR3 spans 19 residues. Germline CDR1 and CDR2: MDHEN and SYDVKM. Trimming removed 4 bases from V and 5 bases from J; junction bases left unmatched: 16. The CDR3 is CASSSVGLAGVSPPDEQYF. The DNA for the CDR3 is TGTGCCAGCAGTTCTGTGGGACTAGCGGGAGTTTCGCCCCCAGACGAGCAGTACTTC.

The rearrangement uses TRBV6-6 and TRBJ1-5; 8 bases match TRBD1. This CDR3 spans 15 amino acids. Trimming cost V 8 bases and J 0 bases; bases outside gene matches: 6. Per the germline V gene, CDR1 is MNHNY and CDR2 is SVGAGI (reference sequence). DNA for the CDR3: TGTGCCAGCGGGGGACAGGTATATAGCAATCAGCCCCAGCATTTT. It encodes CASGGQVYSNQPQHF.

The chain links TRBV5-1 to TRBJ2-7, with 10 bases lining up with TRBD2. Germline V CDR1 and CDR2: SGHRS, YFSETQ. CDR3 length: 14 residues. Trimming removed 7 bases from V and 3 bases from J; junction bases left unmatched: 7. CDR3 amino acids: CASSGGTSVYEQYF. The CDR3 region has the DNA TGCGCCAGCTCCGGCGGGACTAGCGTCTACGAGCAGTACTTC. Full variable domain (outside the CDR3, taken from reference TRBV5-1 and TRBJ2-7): KAGVTQTPRYLIKTRGQQVTLSCSPISGHRSVSWYQQTPGQGLQFLFEYFSETQRNKGNFPGRFSGRQFSNSRSEMNVSTLELGDSALYLCASSGGTSVYEQYFGPGTRLTVT.

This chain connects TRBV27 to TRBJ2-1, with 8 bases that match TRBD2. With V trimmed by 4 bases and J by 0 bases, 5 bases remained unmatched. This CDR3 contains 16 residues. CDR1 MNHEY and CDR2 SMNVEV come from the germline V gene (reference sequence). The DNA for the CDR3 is TGTGCCAGCAGTTCGCGGCGGGAGGTCTCCTACAATGAGCAGTTCTTC. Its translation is CASSSRREVSYNEQFF.

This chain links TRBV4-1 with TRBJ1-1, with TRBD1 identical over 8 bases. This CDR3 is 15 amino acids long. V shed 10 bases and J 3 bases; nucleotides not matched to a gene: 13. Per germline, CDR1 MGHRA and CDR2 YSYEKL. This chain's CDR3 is CATQPGQVGDTEAFF. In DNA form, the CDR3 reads TGCGCCACCCAGCCGGGACAGGTTGGGGACACTGAAGCTTTCTTT.

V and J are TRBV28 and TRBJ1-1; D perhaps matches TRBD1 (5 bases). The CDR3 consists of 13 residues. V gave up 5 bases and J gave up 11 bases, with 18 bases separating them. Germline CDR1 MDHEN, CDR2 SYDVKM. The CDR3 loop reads CASSQGNIGGAFF. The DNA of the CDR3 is TGTGCCAGCAGTCAAGGGAACATCGGGGGGGCTTTCTTT.

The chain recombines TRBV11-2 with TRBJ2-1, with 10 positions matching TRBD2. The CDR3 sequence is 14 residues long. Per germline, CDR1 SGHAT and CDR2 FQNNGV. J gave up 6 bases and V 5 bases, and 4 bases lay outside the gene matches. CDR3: CASSPGLASNEQFF. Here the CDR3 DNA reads TGTGCCAGCAGCCCGGGACTAGCGAGCAATGAGCAGTTCTTC. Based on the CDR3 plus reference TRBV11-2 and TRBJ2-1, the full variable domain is EAGVAQSPRYKIIEKRQSVAFWCNPISGHATLYWYQQILGQGPKLLIQFQNNGVVDDSQLPKDRFSAERLKGVDSTLKIQPAKLEDSAVYLCASSPGLASNEQFFGPGTRLTVL.